This T cell receptor beta chain is from a study of cytomegalovirus exposure and HLA in healthy donors. Study results and limitations: Judged likely to be a sequencing artifact was a cluster of highly shared sequence variants. Later analysis revealed greater clonal expansion in HLA-associated TCR beta chains than in equally common others.

Concerning this clone: Its antigen is not known.

The PCR had 60 Vbeta and 13 Jbeta primers. Clones were sequenced by immunoSEQ multiplex PCR, and TCRdb holds only the in-frame ones, with some missing. The data show around 150,000 clones, with 79% seen just once and 6.5% held by the top ten. J lost 5 bases, V lost 2 bases, and 5 bases had no gene match. In germline, CDR1 is SEHNR, CDR2 FQNEAQ (reference sequence). The CDR3 runs 15 residues. The sequence came from a middle-aged man in good health and CMV-seropositive. The chain recombines TRBV7-9 with TRBJ1-4, with TRBD1 matching over 7 bases. Sequenced sample: PBMCs. CDR3 sequence (DNA): TGTGCCAGCAGCTTACAACAGGGGCGAAATGAAAAACTGTTTTTT. This encodes CASSLQQGRNEKLFF.